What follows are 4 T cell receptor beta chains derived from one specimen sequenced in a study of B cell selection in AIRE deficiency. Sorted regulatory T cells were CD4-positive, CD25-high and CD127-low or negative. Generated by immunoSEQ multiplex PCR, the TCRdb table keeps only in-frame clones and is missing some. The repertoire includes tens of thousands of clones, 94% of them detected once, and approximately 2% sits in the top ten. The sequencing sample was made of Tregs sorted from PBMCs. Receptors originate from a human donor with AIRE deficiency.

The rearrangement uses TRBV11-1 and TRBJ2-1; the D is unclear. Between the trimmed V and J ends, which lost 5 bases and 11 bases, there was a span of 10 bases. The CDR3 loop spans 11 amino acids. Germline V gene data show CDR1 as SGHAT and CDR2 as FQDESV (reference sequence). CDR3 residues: CASSQYGQQFF. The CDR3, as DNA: TGTGCCAGCAGCCAGTACGGTCAGCAGTTCTTC.

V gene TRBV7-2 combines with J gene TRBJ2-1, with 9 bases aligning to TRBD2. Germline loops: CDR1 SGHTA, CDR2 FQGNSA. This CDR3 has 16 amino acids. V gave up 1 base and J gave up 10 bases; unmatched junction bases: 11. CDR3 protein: CASSLVSSGAGWEQFF. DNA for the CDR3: TGTGCCAGCAGCTTAGTGTCTAGCGGGGCAGGGTGGGAGCAGTTCTTC.

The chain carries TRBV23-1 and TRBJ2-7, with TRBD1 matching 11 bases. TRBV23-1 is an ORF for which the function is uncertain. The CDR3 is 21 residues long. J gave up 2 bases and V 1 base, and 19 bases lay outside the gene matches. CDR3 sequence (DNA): TGCGCCAGCAGTCAATTTTTGACTGGACCGGGACAGGGGGACAAAACCTACGAGCAGTACTTC. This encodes CASSQFLTGPGQGDKTYEQYF.

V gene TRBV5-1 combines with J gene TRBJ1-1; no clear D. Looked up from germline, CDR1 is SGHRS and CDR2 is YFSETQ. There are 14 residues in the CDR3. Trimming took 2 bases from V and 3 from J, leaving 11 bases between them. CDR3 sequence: CASSLGGSYTEAFF. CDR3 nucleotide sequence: TGCGCCAGCAGCTTAGGAGGATCGTACACTGAAGCTTTCTTT.